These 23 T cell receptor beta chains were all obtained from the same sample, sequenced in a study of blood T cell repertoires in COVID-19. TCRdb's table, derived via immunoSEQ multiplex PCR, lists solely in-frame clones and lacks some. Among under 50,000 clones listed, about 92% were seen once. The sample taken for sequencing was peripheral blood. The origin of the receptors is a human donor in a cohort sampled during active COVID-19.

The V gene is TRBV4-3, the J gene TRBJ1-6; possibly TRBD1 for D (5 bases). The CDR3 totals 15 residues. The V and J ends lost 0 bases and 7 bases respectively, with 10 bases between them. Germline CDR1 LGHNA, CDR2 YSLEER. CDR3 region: CASSQDATVNSPLHF. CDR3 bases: TGCGCCAGCAGCCAAGATGCGACAGTCAATTCACCCCTCCACTTT.

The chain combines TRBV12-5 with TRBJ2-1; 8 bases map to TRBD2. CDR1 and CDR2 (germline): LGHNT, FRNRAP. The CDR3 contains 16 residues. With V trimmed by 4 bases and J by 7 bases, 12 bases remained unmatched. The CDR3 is CASGSERGSGWNEQFF. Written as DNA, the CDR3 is TGTGCTAGTGGTTCAGAGCGGGGGAGCGGTTGGAATGAGCAGTTCTTC.

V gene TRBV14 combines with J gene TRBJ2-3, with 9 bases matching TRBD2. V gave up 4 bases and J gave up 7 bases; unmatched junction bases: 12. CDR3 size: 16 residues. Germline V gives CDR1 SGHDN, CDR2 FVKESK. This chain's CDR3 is CASSPHSGGGEYTQYF. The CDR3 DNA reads TGTGCCAGCAGCCCCCACTCGGGCGGGGGGGAGTATACGCAGTATTTT.

This CDR3 reads CASSRAGLETQYF. The CDR3 DNA follows: TGCGCCAGCAGTAGAGCGGGTCTAGAGACCCAGTACTTC. The rearrangement uses TRBV10-1 and TRBJ2-5; D may be TRBD2 (6 bases). The CDR3 loop spans 13 amino acids. Germline CDR1 and CDR2: WNHNN and SYGVQD (reference sequence). V lost 5 bases to trimming and J lost 4 bases, with 11 bases between them.

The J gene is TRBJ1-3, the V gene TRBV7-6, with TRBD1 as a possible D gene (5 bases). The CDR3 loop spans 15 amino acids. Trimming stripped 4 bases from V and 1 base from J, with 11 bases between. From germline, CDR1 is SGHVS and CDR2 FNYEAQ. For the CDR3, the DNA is TGTGCCAGCAGCTCCGGACGGGGGTCTGGAAACACCATATATTTT. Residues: CASSSGRGSGNTIYF.

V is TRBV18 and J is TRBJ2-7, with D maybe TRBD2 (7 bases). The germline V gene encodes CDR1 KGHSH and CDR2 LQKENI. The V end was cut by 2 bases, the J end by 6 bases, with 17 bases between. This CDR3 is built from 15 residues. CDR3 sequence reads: CASSPSLREGGEQYF. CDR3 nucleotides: TGTGCCAGCTCACCATCCCTCAGGGAGGGGGGCGAGCAGTACTTC. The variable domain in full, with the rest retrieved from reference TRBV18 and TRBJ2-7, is NAGVMQNPRHLVRRRGQEARLRCSPMKGHSHVYWYRQLPEEGLKFMVYLQKENIIDESGMPKERFSAEFPKEGPSILRIQQVVRGDSAAYFCASSPSLREGGEQYFGPGTRLTVT.

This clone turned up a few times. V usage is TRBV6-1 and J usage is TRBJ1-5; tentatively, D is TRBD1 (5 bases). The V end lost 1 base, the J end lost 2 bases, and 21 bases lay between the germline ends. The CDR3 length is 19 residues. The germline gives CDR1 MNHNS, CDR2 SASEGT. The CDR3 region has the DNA TGTGCCAGCAGTGAAGGCATCATGGGACTTGTTCTGGGCAATCAGCCCCAGCATTTT. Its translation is CASSEGIMGLVLGNQPQHF.

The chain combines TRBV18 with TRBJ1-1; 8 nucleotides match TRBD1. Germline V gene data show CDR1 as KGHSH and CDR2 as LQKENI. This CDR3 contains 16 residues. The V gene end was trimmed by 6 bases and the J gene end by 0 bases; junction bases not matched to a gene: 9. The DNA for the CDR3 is TGTGCCAGCTCGCTAGCAGGGGGCCAGGTGAACACTGAAGCTTTCTTT. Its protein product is CASSLAGGQVNTEAFF.

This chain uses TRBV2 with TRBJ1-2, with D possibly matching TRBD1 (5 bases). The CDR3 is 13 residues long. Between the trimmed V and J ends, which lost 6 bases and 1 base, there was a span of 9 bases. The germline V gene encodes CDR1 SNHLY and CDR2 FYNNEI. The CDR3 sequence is CASSWTNNYGYTF. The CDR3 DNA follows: TGTGCCAGCAGCTGGACAAATAACTATGGCTACACCTTC.

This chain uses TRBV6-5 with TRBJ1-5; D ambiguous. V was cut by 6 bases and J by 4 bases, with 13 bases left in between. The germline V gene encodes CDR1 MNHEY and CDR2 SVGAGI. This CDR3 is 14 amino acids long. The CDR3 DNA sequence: TGTGCCAGCAGCCTGGGAGGGATAAATCAGCCCCAGCATTTT. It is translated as CASSLGGINQPQHF.

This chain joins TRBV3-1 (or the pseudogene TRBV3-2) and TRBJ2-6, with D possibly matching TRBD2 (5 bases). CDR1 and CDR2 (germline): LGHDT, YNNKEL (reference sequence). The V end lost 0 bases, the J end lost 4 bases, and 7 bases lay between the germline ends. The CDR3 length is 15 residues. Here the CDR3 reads CASSQDGVGANVLTF. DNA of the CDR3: TGTGCCAGCAGCCAAGACGGGGTCGGGGCCAACGTCCTGACTTTC.

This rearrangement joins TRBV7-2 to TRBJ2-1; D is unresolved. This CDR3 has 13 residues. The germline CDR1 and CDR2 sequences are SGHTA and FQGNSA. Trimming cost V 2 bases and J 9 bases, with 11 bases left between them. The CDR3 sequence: CASSLFLAVEQFF. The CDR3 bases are TGTGCCAGCAGCTTATTTTTAGCAGTTGAGCAGTTCTTC.

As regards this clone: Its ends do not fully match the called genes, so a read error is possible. In nucleotides, the CDR3 is TGTGCCAGCAGCTTAGCCCCTTTGGGACAGACGCTCTTT. This encodes CASSLAPLGQTLF. This chain links TRBV7-2 with TRBJ1-1; TRBD1 agrees at 7 bases. This CDR3 is built from 13 residues. CDR1 SGHTA and CDR2 FQGNSA come from the germline V gene.

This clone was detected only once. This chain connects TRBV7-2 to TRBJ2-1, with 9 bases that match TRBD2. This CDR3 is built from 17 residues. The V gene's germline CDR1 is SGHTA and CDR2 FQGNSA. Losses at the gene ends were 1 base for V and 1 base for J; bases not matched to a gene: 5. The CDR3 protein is CASSLGVAGGSYNEQFF. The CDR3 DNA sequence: TGTGCCAGCAGCTTAGGAGTCGCGGGGGGGTCCTACAATGAGCAGTTCTTC. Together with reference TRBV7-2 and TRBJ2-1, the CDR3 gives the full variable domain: GAGVSQSPSNKVTEKGKDVELRCDPISGHTALYWYRQSLGQGLEFLIYFQGNSAPDKSGLPSDRFSAERTGGSVSTLTIQRTQQEDSAVYLCASSLGVAGGSYNEQFFGPGTRLTVL.

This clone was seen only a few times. The CDR3 sequence: CASSRGQAQNTIYF. The CDR3 nucleotides are TGTGCCAGTAGTAGGGGCCAAGCCCAGAACACCATATATTTT. The rearrangement joins TRBV19 to TRBJ1-3; D possibly corresponds to TRBD1 (5 bases). The CDR3 loop spans 14 amino acids. V was clipped by 4 bases and J by 7 bases, with 14 bases between them. Germline-derived CDR1 and CDR2 are LNHDA and SQIVND (reference sequence).

In DNA form, the CDR3 reads TGTGCCAGCTCACCAGGGTCTAGCGGGGCCAACAATGAGCAGTTCTTC. Protein sequence: CASSPGSSGANNEQFF. The chain employs TRBV18 and TRBJ2-1; 9 bases align to TRBD2. CDR3 length: 16 amino acids. After removal of 2 bases from V and 5 bases from J, the junction contained 7 bases not matched to a gene. The germline CDR1 and CDR2 sequences are KGHSH and LQKENI.

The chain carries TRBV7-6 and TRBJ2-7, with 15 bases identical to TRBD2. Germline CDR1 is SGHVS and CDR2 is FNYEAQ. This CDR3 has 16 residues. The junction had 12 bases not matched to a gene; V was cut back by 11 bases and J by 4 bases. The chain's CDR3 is CAEERTGTSGRYEQYF. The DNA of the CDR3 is TGTGCCGAGGAGCGCACCGGGACTAGCGGGAGGTACGAGCAGTACTTC.

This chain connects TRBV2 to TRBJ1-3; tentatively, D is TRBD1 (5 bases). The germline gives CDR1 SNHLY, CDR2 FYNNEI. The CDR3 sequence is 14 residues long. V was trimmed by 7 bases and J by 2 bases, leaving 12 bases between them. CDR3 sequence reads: CASKVGGAGNTIYF. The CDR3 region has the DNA TGTGCCAGCAAGGTGGGGGGAGCTGGAAACACCATATATTTT.

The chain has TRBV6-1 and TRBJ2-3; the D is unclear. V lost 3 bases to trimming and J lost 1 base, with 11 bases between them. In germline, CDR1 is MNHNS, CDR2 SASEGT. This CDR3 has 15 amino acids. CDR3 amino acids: CASSDIGIGTDTQYF. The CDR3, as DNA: TGTGCCAGCAGTGATATTGGCATTGGCACAGATACGCAGTATTTT.

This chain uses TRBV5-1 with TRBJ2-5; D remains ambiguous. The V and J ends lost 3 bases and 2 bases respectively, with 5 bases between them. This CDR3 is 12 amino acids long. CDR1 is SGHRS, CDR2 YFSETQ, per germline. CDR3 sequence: CASSSVQETQYF. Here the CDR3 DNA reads TGCGCCAGCAGCTCAGTTCAAGAGACCCAGTACTTC.

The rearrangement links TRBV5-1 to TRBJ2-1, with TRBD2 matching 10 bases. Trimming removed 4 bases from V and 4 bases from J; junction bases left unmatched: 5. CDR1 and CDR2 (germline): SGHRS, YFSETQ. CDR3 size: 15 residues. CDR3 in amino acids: CASSPAGGTYNEQFF. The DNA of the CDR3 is TGCGCCAGCAGCCCAGCGGGAGGGACATACAATGAGCAGTTCTTC.

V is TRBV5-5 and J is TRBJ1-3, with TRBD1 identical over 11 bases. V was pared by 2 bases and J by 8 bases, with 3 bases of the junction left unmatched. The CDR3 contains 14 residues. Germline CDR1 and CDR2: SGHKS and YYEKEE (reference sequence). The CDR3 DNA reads TGTGCCAGCAGCTTAGGACAGGGGGCCTACACCATATATTTT. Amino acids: CASSLGQGAYTIYF.

CDR3 residues: CASTSTGNYGYTF. CDR3 in DNA: TGTGCCAGCACCTCGACTGGGAACTATGGCTACACCTTC. The V and J genes are TRBV11-1 and TRBJ1-2; D gene uncertain. The CDR3 is 13 amino acids. In germline, CDR1 is SGHAT, CDR2 FQDESV (reference sequence). Trimming took off 7 bases at V and 2 bases at J, with 11 bases between the two ends. Full variable domain (rest looked up from reference TRBV11-1 and TRBJ1-2): EAEVAQSPRYKITEKSQAVAFWCDPISGHATLYWYRQILGQGPELLVQFQDESVVDDSQLPKDRFSAERLKGVDSTLKIQPAELGDSAMYLCASTSTGNYGYTFGSGTRLTVV.